Each of the 30 T cell receptor beta chains below was sequenced from the same sample in a study of shared clonotypes between healthy human individuals. Libraries were prepared by immunoSEQ multiplex PCR; TCRdb keeps only in-frame clonotypes and omits some of them. The top ten clones hold roughly 12% of a sample with about half a million clones, about 85% of them seen once. What was sequenced was PBMCs. Receptors originate from a woman aged 40 to 50 in good health. Some clones in this sample may be carry-over from other donors' samples.

About this clone itself: Other DNA sequences in this specimen translate into the identical CDR3. The J gene is TRBJ2-1, the V gene TRBV28; 14 bases fit TRBD2. J gave up 0 bases and V 6 bases, and 1 base lay outside the gene matches. This CDR3 contains 16 residues. The V gene's germline CDR1 is MDHEN and CDR2 SYDVKM. DNA of the CDR3: TGTGCCAGCAGGGGGACTAGCGGGGGCTCCTACAATGAGCAGTTCTTC. As protein: CASRGTSGGSYNEQFF.

The sample holds one count of this clone. A read error is the likely source, as a far larger clone sits one nucleotide away. The V and J genes are TRBV7-2 and TRBJ2-2; 10 nucleotides align to TRBD2. The CDR3 has 16 residues. The V gene's germline CDR1 is SGHTA and CDR2 FQGNSA. The V and J ends lost 1 base and 4 bases, in that order; junction bases with no gene match: 3. DNA of the CDR3: TGTGCCAGCAGCTTAGAACTAGCGGGAAGCACCGGGGAGCTGTTTTTT. It is translated as CASSLELAGSTGELFF.

Comment on this clone: This same CDR3 is encoded by further DNA sequences in the sample. The DNA of the CDR3 is TGTGCCAGCAGCCTTAGGGGAAGCTACGAGCAGTACTTC. This sequence encodes CASSLRGSYEQYF. The chain has TRBV27 and TRBJ2-7; a weak D match, TRBD1 (5 bases). V was clipped by 6 bases and J by 3 bases, with 12 bases between them. The germline V gene encodes CDR1 MNHEY and CDR2 SMNVEV (reference sequence). This CDR3 spans 13 amino acids.

The chain links TRBV6-1 to TRBJ2-3; the D gene is possibly TRBD2 (6 bases). Germline CDR1 is MNHNS and CDR2 is SASEGT. CDR3 length: 13 amino acids. With 5 bases removed from V and 5 bases from J, the gap between germline ends came to 11 bases. The CDR3 sequence: CASSRTNRDTQYF. CDR3 DNA sequence: TGTGCCAGCAGTAGGACTAATAGAGATACGCAGTATTTT.

The chain joins TRBV18 to TRBJ1-2; 7 bases align to TRBD1. The CDR3 covers 14 residues. Germline CDR1 KGHSH, CDR2 LQKENI. The V and J ends lost 3 bases and 6 bases, in that order; junction bases with no gene match: 7. The CDR3 DNA is TGTGCCAGCTCACCTTCGGGACAGTTTCATGGCTACACCTTC. Protein sequence: CASSPSGQFHGYTF.

The gene calls are TRBV13 and TRBJ2-1, with D possibly being TRBD1 or TRBD2 (5 bases each). The CDR3 covers 15 residues. Germline V CDR1 and CDR2: PRHDT, FYEKMQ (reference sequence). The germline V and J ends were trimmed by 1 base and 6 bases, with 13 bases remaining between them. The CDR3 bases are TGTGCCAGCAGCTTAGCCACGGGACCTCTCAATGAGCAGTTCTTC. Translation: CASSLATGPLNEQFF.

This clone was seen a handful of times. The identical CDR3 is also encoded by other nucleotide sequences in the sample. The rearrangement links TRBV28 to TRBJ2-7; D gene unclear. This CDR3 is 12 amino acids long. Looked up from germline, CDR1 is MDHEN and CDR2 is SYDVKM. Trimming took off 1 base at V and 3 bases at J, with 4 bases between the two ends. The CDR3 reads CASSLSGYEQYF. CDR3 coding DNA: TGTGCCAGCAGTTTATCAGGCTACGAGCAGTACTTC.

This clone has only a few counts. The chain joins TRBV28 to TRBJ1-2, with D possibly TRBD1 on 6 matching bases. This CDR3 region has 15 residues. Trimming stripped 3 bases from V and 2 bases from J, with 13 bases between. Germline V CDR1 and CDR2: MDHEN, SYDVKM. For the CDR3, the DNA is TGTGCCAGCAGTTTTAGGAGGGGGGTAAACTATGGCTACACCTTC. Protein product: CASSFRRGVNYGYTF.

CDR3 sequence reads: CASSPSGSTIYEQYF. The CDR3 DNA reads TGTGCCAGCAGTCCGAGCGGGAGTACCATCTACGAGCAGTACTTC. This chain links TRBV28 with TRBJ2-7; 8 bases are shared with TRBD2. The ends lost 5 bases at V and 3 bases at J; junction bases unmatched: 9. Per the germline V gene, CDR1 is MDHEN and CDR2 is SYDVKM. This CDR3 region has 15 residues.

With regard to this clone: This specimen includes other DNA sequences encoding the same CDR3. The chain has TRBV10-2 and TRBJ2-1; TRBD2 matches at 11 bases. After removal of 5 bases from V and 4 bases from J, the junction contained 1 base not matched to a gene. There are 14 residues in the CDR3. Germline CDR1 is WSHSY and CDR2 is SAAADI. CDR3 in amino acids: CASSTSGSYNEQFF. Written as DNA, the CDR3 is TGCGCCAGCAGTACTAGCGGGAGTTACAATGAGCAGTTCTTC.

The table lists this clone with a count of one. A far larger clone differs by one base, so this is likely a read error. Other DNA sequences in the same sample also yield this CDR3. The chain recombines TRBV30 with TRBJ1-1; D not certain. In germline, CDR1 is GTSNPN, CDR2 SVGIG (reference sequence). V lost 2 bases and J lost 1, with 23 bases in between. CDR3 length: 18 amino acids. CDR3: CAWSPFGLGGLGNTEAFF. The DNA for the CDR3 is TGTGCCTGGAGTCCCTTCGGCCTGGGTGGGTTAGGGAACACTGAAGCTTTCTTT.

The chain employs TRBV18 and TRBJ2-2; D might be TRBD1 or TRBD2, each matching 5 bases. The CDR3 contains 13 residues. V gave up 3 bases and J gave up 8 bases, with 10 bases separating them. Germline CDR1 reads KGHSH; CDR2 reads LQKENI. Here the CDR3 DNA reads TGTGCCAGCTCACCGGGACCCCCGGGGGAGCTGTTTTTT. It specifies CASSPGPPGELFF.

This clone appeared many times. The rearrangement uses TRBV7-3 and TRBJ1-2; no reliable D call. The CDR3 has 11 amino acids. V gave up 2 bases and J gave up 5 bases, with 3 bases separating them. Germline CDR1 SGHTA, CDR2 FQGTGA. The DNA of the CDR3 is TGTGCCAGCAGCTTACTTTATGGCTACACCTTC. Protein sequence: CASSLLYGYTF.

V gene TRBV7-9 combines with J gene TRBJ1-2; unclear D gene. From germline, CDR1 is SEHNR and CDR2 FQNEAQ (reference sequence). V was cut by 1 base and J by 5 bases, with 8 bases left in between. The CDR3 is made up of 13 amino acids. CDR3 DNA sequence: TGTGCCAGCAGCTTAGTCGGTCCTTATGGCTACACCTTC. It yields the protein CASSLVGPYGYTF.

The chain employs TRBV6-1 and TRBJ1-2; 10 nucleotides match TRBD1. CDR3 length equals 14 residues. The germline CDR1 and CDR2 sequences are MNHNS and SASEGT. J lost 4 bases, V lost 7 bases, and 6 bases had no gene match. CDR3 sequence: CASTLDRGSYGYTF. In DNA, the CDR3 is TGTGCCAGCACCCTGGACAGGGGGTCCTATGGCTACACCTTC.

This clone has more than one count but fewer than ten. This sequence joins TRBV25-1 and TRBJ1-1; D perhaps matches TRBD1 (5 bases). Per germline, CDR1 MGHDK and CDR2 SYGVNS. CDR3 length equals 14 residues. V dropped 7 bases and J dropped 3 bases, with 15 bases sitting between them. The CDR3 coding sequence is TGTGCCAGCACTAGAAGGGGAGTGGACACTGAAGCTTTCTTT. Translated: CASTRRGVDTEAFF.

Concerning this clone itself: This clone may be a read error of a much larger clone one base away. This chain connects TRBV5-1 to TRBJ2-1; TRBD2 is a possible D gene (6 bases). V lost 3 bases and J lost 9, with 22 bases in between. This CDR3 has 16 residues. CDR1 SGHRS and CDR2 YFSETQ come from the germline V gene. This chain's CDR3 is CASSSKAGLGIFEQFF. The CDR3 nucleotides are TGCGCCAGCAGCTCGAAGGCGGGACTGGGGATCTTTGAGCAGTTCTTC.

The CDR3 here is CASSLRGGGTEAFF. DNA of the CDR3: TGTGCCAGCAGTTTACGGGGAGGGGGCACTGAAGCTTTCTTT. The rearrangement uses TRBV27 and TRBJ1-1; perhaps TRBD1 as D (6 bases). The V gene's germline CDR1 is MNHEY and CDR2 SMNVEV (reference sequence). Trimming took 2 bases from V and 4 from J, leaving 11 bases between them. CDR3 length: 14 amino acids.

As to this clone: This likely reflects a read error, since a far larger clone is one base away. The sample has other DNA sequences that encode this CDR3 too. The chain uses TRBV7-9 and TRBJ2-2; 10 bases are a match to TRBD1. The CDR3 loop spans 15 amino acids. Germline V CDR1 and CDR2: SEHNR, FQNEAQ (reference sequence). CDR3: CASRLGTGATGELFF. CDR3 in DNA: TGTGCTAGCAGGTTGGGGACAGGGGCCACCGGGGAGCTGTTTTTT.

This clone was detected a few times. The chain uses TRBV5-4 and TRBJ2-2, with 7 bases that match TRBD1. Unmatched junction bases numbered 8, after V lost 3 bases and J lost 6 bases. The CDR3 runs to 15 residues. The germline gives CDR1 SGHNT, CDR2 YYREEE (reference sequence). In nucleotides, the CDR3 is TGTGCCAGCAGCTCGGGACAGAATCGGGCCGGGGAGCTGTTTTTT. Its translation: CASSSGQNRAGELFF.

The CDR3 bases are TGTGCCAGCAGCCTAGGGAGGGGGGCAGATACGCAGTATTTT. Translation gives CASSLGRGADTQYF. The chain recombines TRBV7-2 with TRBJ2-3; tentative D call: TRBD2 (7 bases). Germline CDR1 reads SGHTA; CDR2 reads FQGNSA. CDR3 length: 14 amino acids. Trimming stripped 5 bases from V and 4 bases from J, with 13 bases between.

This chain joins TRBV7-9 and TRBJ1-3; D is ambiguous. The germline gives CDR1 SEHNR, CDR2 FQNEAQ (reference sequence). The CDR3 consists of 12 residues. V was pared by 5 bases and J by 3 bases, with 5 bases between. DNA for the CDR3: TGTGCCAGCAGCCTCATTGGAAACACCATATATTTT. Protein: CASSLIGNTIYF.

As regards this clone: A far larger clone is a single base away, which makes a read error likely. Other DNA sequences of this sample code for an identical CDR3. The rearrangement uses TRBV4-2 and TRBJ2-1; 11 positions agree with TRBD2. V lost 4 bases, J lost 3 bases, and 5 bases stayed unmatched. CDR1 LGHNA and CDR2 YNFKEQ come from the germline V gene. The CDR3 is made up of 16 amino acids. CDR3 amino acids: CASSLSTSGSYNEQFF. In nucleotides, the CDR3 is TGTGCCAGCAGCCTCTCTACTAGCGGGAGCTACAATGAGCAGTTCTTC.

The V call is TRBV5-3, the J call TRBJ2-3, with TRBD2 matching over 8 bases. TRBV5-3 is an open reading frame whose function is uncertain. V lost 0 bases to trimming and J lost 5 bases; unmatched junction nucleotides: 11. This CDR3 contains 17 residues. CDR3 in DNA: TGTGCCAGAAGCTTGGAGTCGGGCGGGAGGAGGATAGATACGCAGTATTTT. Protein product: CARSLESGGRRIDTQYF.

This chain connects TRBV10-1 to TRBJ2-5; 8 nucleotides line up with TRBD1. Trimming took 5 bases from V and 4 from J; bases not matched to a gene: 6. This CDR3 contains 14 residues. CDR1 is WNHNN, CDR2 SYGVQD, per germline (reference sequence). In nucleotides, the CDR3 is TGCGCCAGCAGTACTGACAGGGGAGGAGAGACCCAGTACTTC. This encodes CASSTDRGGETQYF.

The chain employs TRBV9 and TRBJ2-1, with TRBD2 identical over 9 bases. The ends lost 6 bases at V and 4 bases at J; junction bases unmatched: 5. Germline-derived CDR1 and CDR2 are SGDLS and YYNGEE. This CDR3 region has 14 residues. The CDR3 DNA reads TGTGCCAGCAACCTAGCGGGACTTTACAATGAGCAGTTCTTC. Translation gives CASNLAGLYNEQFF.

This rearrangement joins TRBV27 to TRBJ1-1; D ambiguous. The CDR3 spans 13 residues. Germline CDR1 is MNHEY and CDR2 is SMNVEV (reference sequence). V was pared by 5 bases and J by 6 bases, with 13 bases between. CDR3 in amino acids: CASSPTQRPEAFF. The CDR3 DNA sequence: TGTGCCAGCAGTCCCACCCAACGACCTGAAGCTTTCTTT.

Notes on this clone: A read error likely explains this, since a far larger clone differs by one base. This chain joins TRBV27 and TRBJ2-5; D gene unclear. CDR3 length: 13 amino acids. Trimming pared 5 bases from V and 2 bases from J, leaving 9 bases between. In germline, CDR1 is MNHEY, CDR2 SMNVEV (reference sequence). CDR3: CASSRACQETQYF. The DNA of the CDR3 is TGTGCCAGCAGTCGCGCGTGTCAAGAGACCCAGTACTTC.

A word on this clone: A far larger clone lies a single base away; this is likely a read error. This chain joins TRBV25-1 and TRBJ2-1; 7 bases map to TRBD2. There are 13 residues in the CDR3. Germline V lookup: CDR1 MGHDK, CDR2 SYGVNS. For the CDR3, the DNA is TGTGCCAGCAGAGCCGGGGGGTACAATGAGCAGCTCTTC. Translated: CASRAGGYNEQLF.

V gene TRBV5-1 combines with J gene TRBJ2-7; the D gene could be TRBD1 or TRBD2 (5 bases each). Per germline, CDR1 SGHRS and CDR2 YFSETQ. Trimming stripped 5 bases from V and 7 bases from J, with 22 bases between. This CDR3 region has 15 residues. CDR3 amino acids: CASRPMGDRLREQYF. The DNA for the CDR3 is TGCGCCAGCAGGCCGATGGGGGATCGCTTAAGGGAGCAGTACTTC. The variable domain in full, completed from reference TRBV5-1 and TRBJ2-7, reads KAGVTQTPRYLIKTRGQQVTLSCSPISGHRSVSWYQQTPGQGLQFLFEYFSETQRNKGNFPGRFSGRQFSNSRSEMNVSTLELGDSALYLCASRPMGDRLREQYFGPGTRLTVT.